The next 14 T cell receptor beta chains were all read from a single sample in a study of blood T cell repertoires in COVID-19. The data were produced by immunoSEQ multiplex PCR, yet TCRdb's version contains in-frame clones alone and is incomplete. The data hold 250,000 or so clones, with 89% observed a single time. Sequencing was performed on peripheral blood. These receptors were taken from a woman aged 40 to 55 who had recovered from COVID-19.

The chain combines TRBV27 with TRBJ2-1, with 8 bases aligning to TRBD1. V was pared by 5 bases and J by 4 bases, with 10 bases of the junction left unmatched. The germline CDR1 and CDR2 sequences are MNHEY and SMNVEV (reference sequence). The CDR3 contains 16 residues. The CDR3 nucleotides read TGTGCCAGCAGTCGGCTACGGGACAGGCTGTACAATGAGCAGTTCTTC. Its translation is CASSRLRDRLYNEQFF.

This clone was seen only a few times. V is TRBV12-3 or TRBV12-4 and J is TRBJ1-1; D unclear. Trimming removed 5 bases from V and 3 bases from J, with 10 bases in between. This CDR3 is 13 amino acids long. The CDR3 here is CASSQTGHTEAFF. The CDR3 bases are TGTGCCAGCAGTCAAACGGGTCACACTGAAGCTTTCTTT.

This clone was detected once. V usage is TRBV12-3 or TRBV12-4 and J usage is TRBJ2-6; maybe TRBD2 (5 bases). The CDR3 runs 10 residues. V was clipped by 6 bases and J by 11 bases, with 5 bases between them. DNA for the CDR3: TGTGCCAGCAGGGAGGACGTCCTGACTTTC. Translating gives CASREDVLTF.

The V and J genes are TRBV2 and TRBJ1-5, with D possibly TRBD1 on 6 matching bases. This CDR3 contains 12 residues. V shed 6 bases and J shed 7 bases, with 10 bases lying between them. CDR1 is SNHLY and CDR2 is FYNNEI in the germline V gene. CDR3 DNA: TGTGCCAGCAGGCTACAGGGCCAGCCCCAGCATTTT. It yields the protein CASRLQGQPQHF.

The CDR3 sequence: CASSYSPGWNTEAFF. CDR3 sequence (DNA): TGTGCCAGTAGTTATTCTCCAGGGTGGAACACTGAAGCTTTCTTT. J is TRBJ1-1 and V is TRBV19; weak D call: TRBD1 (5 bases). CDR1 is LNHDA, CDR2 SQIVND, per germline (reference sequence). V was clipped by 5 bases and J by 1 base, with 14 bases between them. CDR3 length: 15 residues.

This chain links TRBV2 with TRBJ1-2; no clear D gene. The CDR3 is 13 residues long. V was pared by 6 bases and J by 8 bases, with 16 bases between. Germline CDR1 is SNHLY and CDR2 is FYNNEI. This chain's CDR3 is CASRPTPEGGYTF. In DNA form, the CDR3 reads TGTGCCAGCAGACCGACACCTGAAGGAGGCTACACCTTC.

The chain employs TRBV11-2 and TRBJ1-4; D might be TRBD1 (5 bases). The germline V and J ends were trimmed by 2 bases and 2 bases, with 12 bases remaining between them. Per germline, CDR1 SGHAT and CDR2 FQNNGV. The CDR3 sequence is 16 residues long. The CDR3 reads CASSLRQGFTNEKLFF. As DNA, the CDR3 is TGTGCCAGCAGCTTAAGGCAGGGCTTCACTAATGAAAAACTGTTTTTT.

The chain employs TRBV30 and TRBJ2-3, with a tentative D call TRBD1 (6 bases). The CDR3 has 14 amino acids. Trimming stripped 5 bases from V and 0 bases from J, with 12 bases between. Germline V gene lookup returns CDR1 GTSNPN and CDR2 SVGIG (reference sequence). CDR3 DNA sequence: TGTGCCTGGCTTAAGACAGGAAGCACAGATACGCAGTATTTT. Translating it yields CAWLKTGSTDTQYF. The complete variable domain, with remaining parts taken from reference TRBV30 and TRBJ2-3, reads SQTIHQWPATLVQPVGSPLSLECTVEGTSNPNLYWYRQAAGRGLQLLFYSVGIGQISSEVPQNLSASRPQDRQFILSSKKLLLSDSGFYLCAWLKTGSTDTQYFGPGTRLTVL.

The gene calls are TRBV11-2 and TRBJ2-7; 7 bases are shared with TRBD1. The CDR3 extends over 14 amino acids. The V gene's germline CDR1 is SGHAT and CDR2 FQNNGV. Trimming took 5 bases from V and 0 from J; bases not matched to a gene: 4. CDR3 bases: TGTGCCAGCAGCGATGGGGACAGCTCCTACGAGCAGTACTTC. The encoded protein is CASSDGDSSYEQYF.

This chain joins TRBV12-3 or TRBV12-4 and TRBJ1-5, with D possibly matching TRBD1 (5 bases). This CDR3 contains 13 residues. Trimming cost V 6 bases and J 6 bases, with 12 bases left between them. In nucleotides, the CDR3 is TGTGCCAGCAGACTACAGGTAACTCAGCCCCAGCATTTT. This sequence encodes CASRLQVTQPQHF.

This chain links TRBV15 with TRBJ1-5, with TRBD1 identical over 8 bases. V shed 6 bases, J shed 2 bases, and the junction held 6 bases outside the gene matches. Per germline, CDR1 LNHNV and CDR2 YYDKDF (reference sequence). The CDR3 covers 15 residues. DNA for the CDR3: TGTGCCACCAGAGAAGGACAGGGCGGCAATCAGCCCCAGCATTTT. It specifies CATREGQGGNQPQHF.

This clone was seen only once. This sequence joins TRBV28 and TRBJ2-7; the match to TRBD1 covers 9 bases. The germline CDR1 and CDR2 sequences are MDHEN and SYDVKM. This CDR3 comprises 16 residues. Trimming at V came to 4 bases and at J to 4 bases, leaving 11 bases not matched to a gene. The CDR3 nucleotides are TGTGCCAGCAGTTCACCGGGACAGGGTTTAGTGTACGAGCAGTACTTC. Amino acids: CASSSPGQGLVYEQYF.

This clone was detected only once. The gene calls are TRBV11-2 and TRBJ2-1; D gene unclear. Looked up from germline, CDR1 is SGHAT and CDR2 is FQNNGV. The V end was cut by 0 bases, the J end by 5 bases, with 11 bases between. The CDR3 sequence is 15 residues long. The CDR3 nucleotides are TGTGCCAGCAGCTTAGATTCGAGTGGGCACAATGAGCAGTTCTTC. Residues: CASSLDSSGHNEQFF.

V and J are TRBV10-3 and TRBJ2-7; D gene unclear. The CDR3 loop spans 14 amino acids. V lost 3 bases to trimming and J lost 2 bases, with 11 bases between them. Germline V gene sequence: CDR1 ENHRY, CDR2 SYGVKD. CDR3 loop: CAISEVRVPYEQYF. The CDR3 DNA reads TGTGCCATCAGTGAAGTCCGGGTTCCCTACGAGCAGTACTTC.